The 26 T cell receptor beta chains given below trace back to one sample, sequenced in a study of cytomegalovirus exposure and HLA in healthy donors. The PCR employed 60 Vbeta primers together with 13 Jbeta primers. Measured with immunoSEQ multiplex PCR; TCRdb has only the in-frame clones, and not every one. The sample yields about 240,000 clones, 75% to 85% seen once. The specimen was PBMCs. The receptor set was obtained from a woman aged 55-70 years in good health and CMV-seropositive.

The chain has TRBV4-1 and TRBJ1-1; 8 bases are shared with TRBD1. The CDR3 is 15 amino acids. Trimming at V came to 4 bases and at J to 1 base, leaving 5 bases not matched to a gene. The V gene's germline CDR1 is MGHRA and CDR2 YSYEKL. The chain's CDR3 is CASSPSGTGNTEAFF. CDR3 DNA: TGCGCCAGCAGCCCTTCCGGGACAGGGAACACTGAAGCTTTCTTT.

J is TRBJ1-4 and V is TRBV6-4; D is unclear. The V gene's germline CDR1 is MRHNA and CDR2 SNTAGT. This CDR3 comprises 14 residues. V was trimmed by 4 bases and J by 0 bases, leaving 6 bases between them. The CDR3 sequence: CASSATATNEKLFF. CDR3 DNA: TGTGCCAGCAGTGCGACTGCAACTAATGAAAAACTGTTTTTT.

The chain is built from TRBV5-1 and TRBJ2-7; TRBD2 might be the D (6 bases). Germline V gene data show CDR1 as SGHRS and CDR2 as YFSETQ. The CDR3 runs to 13 residues. Trimming pared 2 bases from V and 9 bases from J, leaving 15 bases between. This chain's CDR3 is CASSFGGNSRQYF. Written as DNA, the CDR3 is TGCGCCAGCAGCTTCGGAGGGAACAGCCGGCAGTACTTC.

The chain recombines TRBV5-1 with TRBJ1-2; D is uncertain. CDR1 is SGHRS, CDR2 YFSETQ, per germline. The V and J ends lost 0 bases and 6 bases respectively, with 6 bases between them. The CDR3 loop spans 12 amino acids. The CDR3 is CASSLGSDGYTF. The CDR3 nucleotides are TGCGCCAGCAGCTTGGGAAGCGATGGCTACACCTTC. Full variable domain (rest looked up from reference TRBV5-1 and TRBJ1-2): KAGVTQTPRYLIKTRGQQVTLSCSPISGHRSVSWYQQTPGQGLQFLFEYFSETQRNKGNFPGRFSGRQFSNSRSEMNVSTLELGDSALYLCASSLGSDGYTFGSGTRLTVV.

The chain is built from TRBV2 and TRBJ2-1, with TRBD2 identical over 8 bases. Germline values: CDR1 SNHLY, CDR2 FYNNEI. The CDR3 is 18 amino acids. After removal of 10 bases from V and 0 bases from J, the junction contained 17 bases not matched to a gene. The CDR3 loop is CATRGDRLAQSSYNEQFF. The CDR3 bases are TGTGCCACCAGAGGGGATCGACTAGCGCAAAGCTCCTACAATGAGCAGTTCTTC.

CDR3 amino acids: CASSLVRISTSGRGYEQYF. The CDR3 nucleotides read TGTGCCAGCAGTTTAGTTCGCATCTCGACTAGCGGGAGAGGATACGAGCAGTACTTC. The chain couples TRBV27 to TRBJ2-7, with 12 bases identical to TRBD2. The ends lost 2 bases at V and 4 bases at J; junction bases unmatched: 15. The germline V gene has CDR1 MNHEY and CDR2 SMNVEV (reference sequence). CDR3 length equals 19 residues.

V usage is TRBV6-1 and J usage is TRBJ1-2, with 7 bases fitting TRBD1. Germline CDR1 and CDR2: MNHNS and SASEGT. The junction had 3 bases not matched to a gene; V was cut back by 3 bases and J by 2 bases. This CDR3 has 14 residues. The CDR3 reads CASSDLQGNYGYTF. DNA for the CDR3: TGTGCCAGCAGTGACTTACAGGGGAACTATGGCTACACCTTC.

V usage is TRBV4-2 and J usage is TRBJ2-2; possible D gene TRBD2, 5 bases. Germline V gene lookup returns CDR1 LGHNA and CDR2 YNFKEQ. V lost 4 bases to trimming and J lost 1 base, with 10 bases between them. This CDR3 has 15 amino acids. The DNA of the CDR3 is TGTGCCAGCAGCCCGTCTCGGGGGAACACCGGGGAGCTGTTTTTT. Translation gives CASSPSRGNTGELFF.

The chain is built from TRBV2 and TRBJ2-2, with TRBD2 matching over 8 bases. Germline V gene data show CDR1 as SNHLY and CDR2 as FYNNEI. The CDR3 is 14 amino acids. V dropped 4 bases and J dropped 7; count of bases not matched to a gene: 5. The DNA of the CDR3 is TGTGCCAGCAGTGTGTTAGCGGGGAACGGGGAGCTGTTTTTT. Its translation is CASSVLAGNGELFF.

This clone was seen just once. This chain uses TRBV15 with TRBJ1-4; the D is unclear. The CDR3 spans 18 residues. Trimming cost V 1 base and J 5 bases, with 20 bases left between them. Germline loops: CDR1 LNHNV, CDR2 YYDKDF (reference sequence). The CDR3 is CATSRAGFLEDENEKLFF. The CDR3 DNA is TGTGCCACCAGCAGAGCGGGGTTCTTGGAAGACGAGAATGAAAAACTGTTTTTT.

The CDR3 DNA reads TGTGCCAGCAGTGACTACAGGGGGCTTCGCTACGAGCAGTACTTC. Protein product: CASSDYRGLRYEQYF. V is TRBV6-1 and J is TRBJ2-7; the match to TRBD1 covers 9 bases. There are 15 residues in the CDR3. With 3 bases clipped from V and 3 bases from J, the junction kept 6 bases outside the gene matches. Per the germline V gene, CDR1 is MNHNS and CDR2 is SASEGT.

The chain employs TRBV7-9 and TRBJ1-5, with a possible D match to TRBD1 (6 bases). CDR3 size: 14 residues. Germline V lookup: CDR1 SEHNR, CDR2 FQNEAQ (reference sequence). V was trimmed by 4 bases and J by 3 bases, leaving 10 bases between them. The CDR3 sequence is CASSSDRFNQPQHF. Written as DNA, the CDR3 is TGTGCCAGCAGCTCGGACAGATTCAATCAGCCCCAGCATTTT.

The chain recombines TRBV6-5 with TRBJ1-5; D remains unclear. Germline assignment: CDR1 MNHEY and CDR2 SVGAGI. CDR3 length equals 15 residues. Trimming cost V 5 bases and J 4 bases, with 15 bases left between them. CDR3 residues: CASSPLRVGNQPQHF. The CDR3 region has the DNA TGTGCCAGCAGTCCCCTGAGGGTAGGGAATCAGCCCCAGCATTTT.

This clone was seen a handful of times. This rearrangement joins TRBV2 to TRBJ2-2; D is unclear. V shed 6 bases and J shed 6 bases, with 14 bases lying between them. This CDR3 is built from 14 residues. Germline V gene data show CDR1 as SNHLY and CDR2 as FYNNEI. CDR3 sequence: CASRENALPGELFF. The CDR3 coding sequence is TGTGCCAGCAGAGAGAATGCCCTTCCCGGGGAGCTGTTTTTT. The whole variable domain, remainder taken from reference TRBV2 and TRBJ2-2, is EPEVTQTPSHQVTQMGQEVILRCVPISNHLYFYWYRQILGQKVEFLVSFYNNEISEKSEIFDDQFSVERPDGSNFTLKIRSTKLEDSAMYFCASRENALPGELFFGEGSRLTVL.

The chain joins TRBV30 to TRBJ2-2; no clear D gene. CDR3 size: 11 residues. The germline V and J ends were trimmed by 1 base and 6 bases, with 3 bases remaining between them. Germline V gene sequence: CDR1 GTSNPN, CDR2 SVGIG (reference sequence). Here the CDR3 DNA reads TGTGCCTGGAGTGCTCCCGGGGAGCTGTTTTTT. Translating it yields CAWSAPGELFF.

The CDR3 DNA sequence: TGCGCCAGCAGCTTTTCGGGGGGGTACACAGATACGCAGTATTTT. This encodes CASSFSGGYTDTQYF. The V call is TRBV5-1, the J call TRBJ2-3; TRBD2 matches at 8 bases. The V gene's germline CDR1 is SGHRS and CDR2 YFSETQ. Trimming at V came to 2 bases and at J to 2 bases, leaving 4 bases not matched to a gene. The CDR3 spans 15 residues.

The gene calls are TRBV23-1 and TRBJ2-5, with 9 positions matching TRBD2. TRBV23-1 is placed among ORFs of uncertain function. This CDR3 has 16 amino acids. The trim removed 4 bases at V and 1 base at J, leaving 7 bases unmatched. The CDR3, as DNA: TGCGCCAGCAGTCGGGTAGCGGGAGCGCCCCAAGAGACCCAGTACTTC. This gives the protein CASSRVAGAPQETQYF.

The chain has TRBV5-1 and TRBJ1-5; TRBD1 matches 8 bases. Germline values: CDR1 SGHRS, CDR2 YFSETQ. The CDR3 sequence is 13 residues long. The V gene end was trimmed by 5 bases and the J gene end by 10 bases; junction bases not matched to a gene: 8. CDR3 nucleotide sequence: TGCGCCAGCAGTAATGGACAGGGAGATCCCCAGCATTTT. Translating it yields CASSNGQGDPQHF.

This clone was counted a few times. This chain uses TRBV6-1 with TRBJ2-7, with D possibly TRBD2 on 5 matching bases. The CDR3 is made up of 13 amino acids. Germline V gene sequence: CDR1 MNHNS, CDR2 SASEGT. The V and J ends lost 1 base and 7 bases respectively, with 11 bases between them. DNA for the CDR3: TGTGCCAGCAGTGAAGTGGACTTTAGGGAGCAGTACTTC. Its translation: CASSEVDFREQYF.

The chain uses TRBV27 and TRBJ1-1, with D uncertain. Trimming cost V 6 bases and J 9 bases, with 11 bases left between them. The CDR3 is 11 amino acids. Per germline, CDR1 MNHEY and CDR2 SMNVEV (reference sequence). The CDR3 loop is CASRISPKAFF. As DNA, the CDR3 is TGTGCCAGCAGAATTTCCCCAAAAGCTTTCTTT.

The chain carries TRBV25-1 and TRBJ2-1; 9 nucleotides match TRBD2. This CDR3 has 17 amino acids. Germline trimming cut 4 bases from V and 3 bases from J; bases unmatched to any gene: 10. Germline values: CDR1 MGHDK, CDR2 SYGVNS. The CDR3 bases are TGTGCCAGCAGTGGTCATAAAGCGGGAGGTGGCTACAATGAGCAGTTCTTC. This gives the protein CASSGHKAGGGYNEQFF.

V and J are TRBV6-5 and TRBJ2-5, with 9 bases fitting TRBD2. The V gene end was trimmed by 2 bases and the J gene end by 3 bases; junction bases not matched to a gene: 1. Looked up from germline, CDR1 is MNHEY and CDR2 is SVGAGI. This CDR3 is built from 14 residues. Here the CDR3 reads CASSYGTSKETQYF. As DNA, the CDR3 is TGTGCCAGCAGTTACGGGACTAGCAAAGAGACCCAGTACTTC.

The chain links TRBV7-8 to TRBJ2-6; no clear D. The CDR3 is 15 residues long. Trimming removed 1 base from V and 0 bases from J, with 4 bases in between. Germline loops: CDR1 SGHVS, CDR2 FQNEAQ. The CDR3 region is CASSLGRSGANVLTF. In DNA form, the CDR3 reads TGTGCCAGCAGCTTAGGTCGCTCTGGGGCCAACGTCCTGACTTTC. The full variable domain, with the rest looked up from reference TRBV7-8 and TRBJ2-6, is GAGVSQSPRYKVAKRGQDVALRCDPISGHVSLFWYQQALGQGPEFLTYFQNEAQLDKSGLPSDRFFAERPEGSVSTLKIQRTQQEDSAVYLCASSLGRSGANVLTFGAGSRLTVL.

The chain employs TRBV21-1 and TRBJ1-4; the table assigns TRBD1, which was not confirmed against the DNA. TRBV21-1 is classified as a pseudogene. The CDR3 extends over 13 amino acids. CDR3 nucleotide sequence: TGTGCCAGCAGAGGGACAGGGGTCGAAAAACTGTTTTTT. Residues: CASRGTGVEKLFF.

The rearrangement uses TRBV10-3 and TRBJ2-3; 12 nucleotides line up with TRBD2. The CDR3 has 15 amino acids. Germline V gene sequence: CDR1 ENHRY, CDR2 SYGVKD. The junction had 4 bases not matched to a gene; V was cut back by 5 bases and J by 4 bases. The CDR3 region is CAISQLAGGSDTQYF. In nucleotides, the CDR3 is TGTGCCATCAGTCAACTAGCGGGAGGATCAGATACGCAGTATTTT.

There are a few counts of this clone. This rearrangement joins TRBV10-3 to TRBJ1-1; 7 nucleotides agree with TRBD1. The CDR3 totals 12 residues. Trimming cost V 7 bases and J 5 bases; bases outside gene matches: 4. CDR1 and CDR2 from the germline V gene are ENHRY and SYGVKD. The CDR3 DNA follows: TGTGCCATCACCCAACAGGGGACTGAAGCTTTCTTT. Translating gives CAITQQGTEAFF.